Described below is a single T cell receptor (beta chain) sequence and its context. Its antigen is unidentified. This sample stems from a study of graft-versus-host responses after intestinal transplantation. On the study more broadly: Each recipient received anti-thymocyte globulin induction, then tacrolimus and steroids for about three years. Overall study results and limits: Recipient-marrow GvH clones were detected, some having first appeared in ileum or blood. Across patients carrying graft-donor T cell macrochimerism, allografts held high graft-versus-host to host-versus-graft clonal ratios.

The length of the CDR3 is 14 residues. CDR1 is MNHNS, CDR2 SASEGT, per germline. V was trimmed by 5 bases and J by 2 bases, leaving 13 bases between them. Repertoires were generated with immunoSEQ multiplex PCR, while TCRdb's copy carries only in-frame clones and drops some. This sample has roughly 100,000 clones, with roughly 90% found just once. The clonotype was recovered from a human donor who received an intestinal transplant. The J gene is TRBJ2-7, the V gene TRBV6-1; D is ambiguous. The specimen comprised unstimulated CD4+ T cells sorted from spleen or lymph node cells, sampled before intestinal transplant. The CDR3 sequence is CASSRNTAAYEQYF. For the CDR3, the DNA is TGTGCCAGCAGTAGAAACACCGCGGCCTACGAGCAGTACTTC.